This is a list of T cell receptor beta chains from one sample in a study of cytomegalovirus exposure and HLA in healthy donors. Generated by immunoSEQ multiplex PCR, the TCRdb table keeps only in-frame clones and is missing some. The sample yields around 95,000 clones, 85% seen once. The sequenced sample was PBMCs. Source of these receptors: a man aged 18 to 29 in good health and CMV-seropositive. Each CDR3 is given with its conserved first and last residue. Fields, in order: V gene, clone size, D gene, CDR3 length, J gene, CDR3 DNA, CDR3 protein. D genes are given only for firm matches. Part of the rows lack a size; the others show once, few, many or a class for expanded clones.

V gene: TRBV10-3
clone size: -
D gene: TRBD1
CDR3 length: 16
J gene: TRBJ2-3
CDR3 DNA: TGTGCCATCAGTGAGTCGGGGACAGGGGGCGGAGATACGCAGTATTTT
CDR3 protein: CAISESGTGGGDTQYF

V gene: TRBV18
clone size: -
D gene: TRBD1
CDR3 length: 17
J gene: TRBJ1-1
CDR3 DNA: TGTGCCAGCTCACCATCTGGGATCGGGACAGGGGGCACTGAAGCTTTCTTT
CDR3 protein: CASSPSGIGTGGTEAFF

V gene: TRBV4-1
clone size: -
D gene: TRBD2
CDR3 length: 14
J gene: TRBJ2-1
CDR3 DNA: TGCGCCAGCAGCCAGAGCGGGGCACTAACTGAGCAGTTCTTC
CDR3 protein: CASSQSGALTEQFF

V gene: TRBV5-1
clone size: -
D gene: TRBD1
CDR3 length: 15
J gene: TRBJ2-7
CDR3 DNA: TGCGCCAGCTCAGAGACAGGGCCTTCCAGCTACGAGCAGTACTTC
CDR3 protein: CASSETGPSSYEQYF

V gene: TRBV28
clone size: -
D gene: TRBD2
CDR3 length: 17
J gene: TRBJ2-7
CDR3 DNA: TGTGCCAGCAGTCTCAAGTTGGGACTAGCGTCTTCCTACGAGCAGTACTTC
CDR3 protein: CASSLKLGLASSYEQYF

V gene: TRBV19
clone size: -
D gene: TRBD1
CDR3 length: 14
J gene: TRBJ1-1
CDR3 DNA: TGTGCCAGTAAGCCGGGACAGATGAACACTGAAGCTTTCTTT
CDR3 protein: CASKPGQMNTEAFF

V gene: TRBV28
clone size: -
D gene: -
CDR3 length: 14
J gene: TRBJ1-2
CDR3 DNA: TGTGCCAGCAGTTTATCCGGGAAAACGACCGGCTACACCTTC
CDR3 protein: CASSLSGKTTGYTF

V gene: TRBV25-1
clone size: -
D gene: -
CDR3 length: 13
J gene: TRBJ2-5
CDR3 DNA: TGTGCCAGCAGTGAGGCAGGGAAAGAGACCCAGTACTTC
CDR3 protein: CASSEAGKETQYF

V gene: TRBV4-1
clone size: -
D gene: TRBD2
CDR3 length: 14
J gene: TRBJ2-7
CDR3 DNA: TGCGCCAGCAGCCCCACTAGCGCCTCCTACGAGCAGTACTTC
CDR3 protein: CASSPTSASYEQYF

V gene: TRBV7-2
clone size: -
D gene: -
CDR3 length: 12
J gene: TRBJ1-1
CDR3 DNA: TGTGCCAGCAGCCTTTATAACACTGAAGCTTTCTTT
CDR3 protein: CASSLYNTEAFF

V gene: TRBV6-1
clone size: -
D gene: -
CDR3 length: 11
J gene: TRBJ2-7
CDR3 DNA: TGTGCCAGCAGTGAACCTTACGAGCAGTACTTC
CDR3 protein: CASSEPYEQYF

V gene: TRBV10-2
clone size: -
D gene: TRBD2
CDR3 length: 16
J gene: TRBJ2-4
CDR3 DNA: TGCGCCAGCAGTGTAGGATACGGGGGGGCCAAAAACATTCAGTACTTC
CDR3 protein: CASSVGYGGAKNIQYF

V gene: TRBV9
clone size: once
D gene: -
CDR3 length: 14
J gene: TRBJ2-1
CDR3 DNA: TGTGCCAGCAGCCCGGGACTTACGACAATGAAGCAGTTCTTC
CDR3 protein: CASSPGLTTMKQFF

V gene: TRBV2
clone size: -
D gene: -
CDR3 length: 14
J gene: TRBJ1-5
CDR3 DNA: TGTGCCAGCAGTGAGGTTGGTGGGCAGCAGCCCCAGCATTTT
CDR3 protein: CASSEVGGQQPQHF

V gene: TRBV19
clone size: -
D gene: TRBD1
CDR3 length: 16
J gene: TRBJ2-3
CDR3 DNA: TGTGCCAGTAGTTCCTGGGACAGGGGGGGCACAGATACGCAGTATTTT
CDR3 protein: CASSSWDRGGTDTQYF

V gene: TRBV5-1
clone size: -
D gene: -
CDR3 length: 17
J gene: TRBJ2-1
CDR3 DNA: TGCGCCAGCAGCTTGGTCAGGGGAAGAGGGTCCTACAATGAGCAGTTCTTC
CDR3 protein: CASSLVRGRGSYNEQFF

V gene: TRBV9
clone size: -
D gene: -
CDR3 length: 13
J gene: TRBJ1-1
CDR3 DNA: TGTGCCAGCAGCGTAGGTATGAACACTGAAGCTTTCTTT
CDR3 protein: CASSVGMNTEAFF

V gene: TRBV4-2
clone size: -
D gene: TRBD2
CDR3 length: 17
J gene: TRBJ2-3
CDR3 DNA: TGTGCCAGCAGCCAAGGGACTAGCGGGAGGGGGATAGATACGCAGTATTTT
CDR3 protein: CASSQGTSGRGIDTQYF

V gene: TRBV9
clone size: -
D gene: -
CDR3 length: 14
J gene: TRBJ1-3
CDR3 DNA: TGTGCCAGCAGCGTAGATGGGGGGGCGAACACCATATATTTT
CDR3 protein: CASSVDGGANTIYF

V gene: TRBV2
clone size: -
D gene: -
CDR3 length: 15
J gene: TRBJ2-7
CDR3 DNA: TGTGCCAGCAGTGAAGCGCTTCAGGGGATCTACGAGCAGTACTTC
CDR3 protein: CASSEALQGIYEQYF

V gene: TRBV27
clone size: many
D gene: -
CDR3 length: 12
J gene: TRBJ1-1
CDR3 DNA: TGTGCCAGCTATTCAGGGTACACTGAAGCTTTCTTT
CDR3 protein: CASYSGYTEAFF

V gene: TRBV9
clone size: -
D gene: TRBD1
CDR3 length: 18
J gene: TRBJ2-5
CDR3 DNA: TGTGCCAGCAGCCGTTGGGACAGGGAGAAAGCGCGACAAGAGACCCAGTACTTC
CDR3 protein: CASSRWDREKARQETQYF

V gene: TRBV6-1
clone size: -
D gene: TRBD2
CDR3 length: 14
J gene: TRBJ2-2
CDR3 DNA: TGTGCCAGCAGACCACTAGCGGGCACCGGGGAGCTGTTTTTT
CDR3 protein: CASRPLAGTGELFF

V gene: TRBV7-9
clone size: -
D gene: -
CDR3 length: 16
J gene: TRBJ2-2
CDR3 DNA: TGTGCCAGCAGCTTTCCCGGGGTACCGAACACCGGGGAGCTGTTTTTT
CDR3 protein: CASSFPGVPNTGELFF

V gene: TRBV5-1
clone size: -
D gene: TRBD1
CDR3 length: 16
J gene: TRBJ2-5
CDR3 DNA: TGCGCCAGCAGCTTGGCACGGGACAGGGTACAAGAGACCCAGTACTTC
CDR3 protein: CASSLARDRVQETQYF

V gene: TRBV11-2
clone size: -
D gene: -
CDR3 length: 17
J gene: TRBJ2-2
CDR3 DNA: TGTGCCAGCAGCTTAGAAGTGGTAGCCGCACTATTCGGGGAGCTGTTTTTT
CDR3 protein: CASSLEVVAALFGELFF